The source of this TCR beta chain is a study of Ad26.COV2.S vaccination and SARS-CoV-2 variants. About the study: Participants got Ad26.COV2.S intramuscularly, once or twice 56 days apart.

Treatment of the sample: about 20 received Ad26.COV2.S at low or high dose, single or two shots; roughly five received placebo; per-sample allocation not given. Samples were taken on day 63 after the first vaccine or placebo injection. Wuhan-strain spike was delivered by a replication-incompetent Ad26 vector. Assay: immunoSEQ multiplex PCR; the TCRdb copy retains only in-frame clones and omits some. The sample lists under 600,000 clones, 80% to 90% seen once, with 1.5% to 2% in the top ten. V gave up 2 bases and J gave up 3 bases, with 15 bases separating them. CDR1 is SGHNT and CDR2 is YYREEE in the germline V gene (reference sequence). The CDR3 covers 16 residues.

The chain joins TRBV5-4 to TRBJ1-5, with a possible D match to TRBD1 (6 bases). Specimen: peripheral blood, collected in a trial of Ad26.COV2.S vaccine versus placebo. The source is a person between 18 and 65 years old who received the Ad26.COV2.S COVID-19 vaccine or a placebo. The CDR3 protein is CASSFTDSGNNQPQHF. CDR3 coding DNA: TGTGCCAGCAGCTTCACGGACAGCGGTAACAATCAGCCCCAGCATTTT.